This T cell receptor (beta chain) derives from a study of brain metastases from non-small cell lung cancer. Study-wide points: Compared with their matched primary tumors, roughly 64% of brain metastases showed expanded T-cell clones. Metastases had sparse T cells but largely shared repertoires with primaries. Brain metastases had lower T-cell infiltration than primary tumors.

Method: immunoSEQ multiplex PCR; TCRdb's copy keeps in-frame clones and lacks some. The table includes roughly 4,600 clones, about 79% detected once. A word on this clone: Antigen unknown.

Germline CDR1 is SGHAT and CDR2 is FQDESV (reference sequence). The CDR3 runs 13 residues. The J segment lost 5 bases and the V segment lost 5 bases, leaving 5 bases of the junction unmatched. Sample: primary lung tumor tissue. The clonotype originates from a donor over 35 with non-small cell lung cancer. The V gene is TRBV11-1, the J gene TRBJ1-2; 7 nucleotides agree with TRBD1. In DNA, the CDR3 is TGTGCCAGCAGCCCGGACAGGAAATATGGCTACACCTTC. This codes for CASSPDRKYGYTF. The whole variable domain, filled in from reference TRBV11-1 and TRBJ1-2, reads EAEVAQSPRYKITEKSQAVAFWCDPISGHATLYWYRQILGQGPELLVQFQDESVVDDSQLPKDRFSAERLKGVDSTLKIQPAELGDSAMYLCASSPDRKYGYTFGSGTRLTVV.